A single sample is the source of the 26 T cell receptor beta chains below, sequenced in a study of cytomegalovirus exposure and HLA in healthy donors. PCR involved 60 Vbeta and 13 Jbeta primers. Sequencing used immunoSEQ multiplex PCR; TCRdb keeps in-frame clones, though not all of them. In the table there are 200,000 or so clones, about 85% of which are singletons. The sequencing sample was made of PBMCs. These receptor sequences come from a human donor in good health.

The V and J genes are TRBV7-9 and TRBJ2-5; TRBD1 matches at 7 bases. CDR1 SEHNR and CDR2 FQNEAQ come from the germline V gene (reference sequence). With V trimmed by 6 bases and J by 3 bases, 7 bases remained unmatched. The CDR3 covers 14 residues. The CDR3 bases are TGTGCCAGCAGGAACAGGGGTAAGGAAGAGACCCAGTACTTC. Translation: CASRNRGKEETQYF.

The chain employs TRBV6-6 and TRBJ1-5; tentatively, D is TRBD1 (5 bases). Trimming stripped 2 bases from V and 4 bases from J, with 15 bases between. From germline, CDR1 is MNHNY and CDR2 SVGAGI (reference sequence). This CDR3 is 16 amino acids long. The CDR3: CASSYDGGGINQPQHF. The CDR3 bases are TGTGCCAGCAGTTACGATGGGGGGGGGATTAATCAGCCCCAGCATTTT.

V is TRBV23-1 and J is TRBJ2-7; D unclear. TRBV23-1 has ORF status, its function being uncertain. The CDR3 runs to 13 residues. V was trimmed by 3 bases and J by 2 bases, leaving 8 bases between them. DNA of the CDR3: TGCGCCAGCAGTCACGAGGAGACCTACGAGCAGTACTTC. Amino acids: CASSHEETYEQYF.

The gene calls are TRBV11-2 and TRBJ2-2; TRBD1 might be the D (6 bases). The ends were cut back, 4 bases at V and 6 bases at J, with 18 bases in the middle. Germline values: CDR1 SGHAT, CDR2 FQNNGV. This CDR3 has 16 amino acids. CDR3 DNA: TGTGCCAGCAGCTCCAGACGACAAGCAGGGGCCGGGGAGCTGTTTTTT. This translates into CASSSRRQAGAGELFF.

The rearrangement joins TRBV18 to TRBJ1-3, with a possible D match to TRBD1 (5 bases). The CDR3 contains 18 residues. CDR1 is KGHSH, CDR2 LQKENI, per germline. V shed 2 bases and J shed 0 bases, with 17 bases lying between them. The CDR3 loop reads CASSPSWGGASSGNTIYF. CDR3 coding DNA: TGTGCCAGCTCACCATCGTGGGGAGGGGCCTCCTCTGGAAACACCATATATTTT.

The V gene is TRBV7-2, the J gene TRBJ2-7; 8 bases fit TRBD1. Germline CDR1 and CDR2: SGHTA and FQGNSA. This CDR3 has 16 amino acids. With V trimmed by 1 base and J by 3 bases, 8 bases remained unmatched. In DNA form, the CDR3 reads TGTGCCAGCAGCTTAGGAGGGGGACAGGACTTCTACGAGCAGTACTTC. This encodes CASSLGGGQDFYEQYF.

The CDR3: CASSPDIGHEKLFF. The CDR3 region has the DNA TGTGCCAGCAGCCCGGACATAGGGCATGAAAAACTGTTTTTT. The chain joins TRBV7-8 to TRBJ1-4, with a possible D match to TRBD1 (5 bases). Germline lookup yields CDR1 SGHVS and CDR2 FQNEAQ. This CDR3 region has 14 residues. Trimming pared 5 bases from V and 6 bases from J, leaving 13 bases between.

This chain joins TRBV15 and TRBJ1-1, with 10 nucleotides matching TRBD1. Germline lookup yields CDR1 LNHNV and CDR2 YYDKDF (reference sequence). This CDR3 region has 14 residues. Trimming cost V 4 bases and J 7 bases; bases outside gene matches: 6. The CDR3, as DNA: TGTGCCACCAGCAAAACCGGGACAGGGGTTGAAGCTTTCTTT. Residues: CATSKTGTGVEAFF.

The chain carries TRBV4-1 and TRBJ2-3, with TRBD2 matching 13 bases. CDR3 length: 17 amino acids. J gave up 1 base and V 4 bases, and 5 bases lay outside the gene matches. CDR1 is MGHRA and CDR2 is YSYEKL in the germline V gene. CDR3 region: CASSRGLAGVRTDTQYF. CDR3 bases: TGCGCCAGCAGCCGAGGACTAGCGGGAGTGCGCACAGATACGCAGTATTTT.

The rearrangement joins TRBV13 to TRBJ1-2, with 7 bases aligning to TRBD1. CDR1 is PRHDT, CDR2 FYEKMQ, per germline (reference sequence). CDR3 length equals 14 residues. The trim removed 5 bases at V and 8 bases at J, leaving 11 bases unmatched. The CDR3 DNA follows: TGTGCCAGCAGCCCGAACCGGGACAGCGGGGGCTACACCTTC. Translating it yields CASSPNRDSGGYTF.

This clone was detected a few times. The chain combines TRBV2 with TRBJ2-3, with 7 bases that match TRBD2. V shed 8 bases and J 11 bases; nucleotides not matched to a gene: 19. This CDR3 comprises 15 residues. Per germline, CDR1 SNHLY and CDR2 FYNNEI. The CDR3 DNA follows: TGTGCCAGCGGGGAACCGAGCCAAACTAGCGATCGGCAGTATTTT. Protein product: CASGEPSQTSDRQYF.

CDR3 sequence reads: CASSPGSGGDTQYF. CDR3 nucleotides: TGTGCCAGCAGCCCCGGGAGTGGTGGAGATACGCAGTATTTT. This sequence joins TRBV7-2 and TRBJ2-3; maybe TRBD2 (6 bases). Trimming removed 5 bases from V and 5 bases from J, with 14 bases in between. CDR1 is SGHTA, CDR2 FQGNSA, per germline. This CDR3 has 14 residues.

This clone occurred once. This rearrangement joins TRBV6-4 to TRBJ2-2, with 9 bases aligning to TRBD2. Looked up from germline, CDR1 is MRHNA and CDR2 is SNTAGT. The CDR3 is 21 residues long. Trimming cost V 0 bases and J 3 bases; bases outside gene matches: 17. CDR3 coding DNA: TGTGCCAGCAGTGACTCAGGGCAGGGGGGTAGCGGGAGAGATGACACCGGGGAGCTGTTTTTT. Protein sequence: CASSDSGQGGSGRDDTGELFF.

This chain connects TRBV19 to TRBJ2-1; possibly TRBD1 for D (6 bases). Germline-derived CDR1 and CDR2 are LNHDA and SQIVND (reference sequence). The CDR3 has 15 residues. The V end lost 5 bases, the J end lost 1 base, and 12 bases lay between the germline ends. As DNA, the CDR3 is TGTGCCAGTAGTTTCAGACAGGCTTCCTACAATGAGCAGTTCTTC. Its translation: CASSFRQASYNEQFF.

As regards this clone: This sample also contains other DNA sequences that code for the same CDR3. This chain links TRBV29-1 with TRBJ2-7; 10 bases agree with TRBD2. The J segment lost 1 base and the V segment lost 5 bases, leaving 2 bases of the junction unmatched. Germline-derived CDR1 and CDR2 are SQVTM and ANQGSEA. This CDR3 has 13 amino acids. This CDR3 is CSVRTSGSYEQYF. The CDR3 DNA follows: TGCAGCGTTAGGACTAGCGGTTCCTACGAGCAGTACTTC.

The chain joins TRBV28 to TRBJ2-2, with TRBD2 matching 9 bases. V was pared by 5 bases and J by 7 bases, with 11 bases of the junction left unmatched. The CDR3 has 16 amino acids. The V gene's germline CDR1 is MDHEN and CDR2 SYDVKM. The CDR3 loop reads CASSRLSGGFGGELFF. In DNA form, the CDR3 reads TGTGCCAGCAGTCGTCTGAGCGGGGGGTTCGGCGGGGAGCTGTTTTTT.

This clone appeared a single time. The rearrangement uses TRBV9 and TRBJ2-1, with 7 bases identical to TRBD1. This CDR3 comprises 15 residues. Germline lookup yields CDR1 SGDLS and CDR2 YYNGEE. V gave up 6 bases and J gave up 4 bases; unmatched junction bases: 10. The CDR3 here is CASTIDGTEYNEQFF. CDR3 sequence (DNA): TGTGCCAGCACCATAGACGGGACAGAATACAATGAGCAGTTCTTC. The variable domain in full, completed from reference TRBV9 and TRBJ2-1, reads DSGVTQTPKHLITATGQRVTLRCSPRSGDLSVYWYQQSLDQGLQFLIQYYNGEERAKGNILERFSAQQFPDLHSELNLSSLELGDSALYFCASTIDGTEYNEQFFGPGTRLTVL.

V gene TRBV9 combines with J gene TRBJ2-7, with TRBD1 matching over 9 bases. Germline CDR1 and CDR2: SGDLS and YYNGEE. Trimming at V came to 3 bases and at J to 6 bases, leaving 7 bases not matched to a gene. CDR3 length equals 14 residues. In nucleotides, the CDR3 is TGTGCCAGCAGCGCCGGGACAGGGTTTGGCGAGCAGTACTTC. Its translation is CASSAGTGFGEQYF.

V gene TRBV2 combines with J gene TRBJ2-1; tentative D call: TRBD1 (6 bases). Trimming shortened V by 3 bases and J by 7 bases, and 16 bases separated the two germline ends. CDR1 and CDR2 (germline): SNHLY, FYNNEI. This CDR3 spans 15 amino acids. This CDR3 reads CASSEASRGGNEQFF. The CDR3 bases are TGTGCCAGCAGTGAGGCGTCCAGAGGGGGAAATGAGCAGTTCTTC.

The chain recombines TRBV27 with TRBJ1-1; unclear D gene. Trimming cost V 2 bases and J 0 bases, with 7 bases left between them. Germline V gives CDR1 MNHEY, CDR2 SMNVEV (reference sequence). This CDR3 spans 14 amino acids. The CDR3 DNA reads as TGTGCCAGCAGTTTAGGAGCAGTGAACACTGAAGCTTTCTTT. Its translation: CASSLGAVNTEAFF.

CDR3 DNA: TGTGCCAGTAGTACCCGACAGGGAATAGTAACTGAAGCTTTCTTT. Translating it yields CASSTRQGIVTEAFF. The rearrangement joins TRBV19 to TRBJ1-1; 7 nucleotides align to TRBD1. The trim removed 4 bases at V and 5 bases at J, leaving 10 bases unmatched. The germline V gene encodes CDR1 LNHDA and CDR2 SQIVND (reference sequence). The length of the CDR3 is 15 residues. The complete variable domain, with remaining parts taken from reference TRBV19 and TRBJ1-1, reads DGGITQSPKYLFRKEGQNVTLSCEQNLNHDAMYWYRQDPGQGLRLIYYSQIVNDFQKGDIAEGYSVSREKKESFPLTVTSAQKNPTAFYLCASSTRQGIVTEAFFGQGTRLTVV.

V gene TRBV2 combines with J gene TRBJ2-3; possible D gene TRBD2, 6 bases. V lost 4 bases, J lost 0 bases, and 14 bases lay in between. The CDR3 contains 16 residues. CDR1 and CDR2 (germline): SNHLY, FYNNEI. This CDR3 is CASSGGIAVSTDTQYF. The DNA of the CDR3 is TGTGCCAGCAGTGGGGGGATAGCGGTTAGCACAGATACGCAGTATTTT.

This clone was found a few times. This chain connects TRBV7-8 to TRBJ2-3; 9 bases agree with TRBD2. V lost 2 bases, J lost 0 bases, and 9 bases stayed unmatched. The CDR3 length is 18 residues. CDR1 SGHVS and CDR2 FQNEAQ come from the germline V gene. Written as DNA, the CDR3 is TGTGCCAGCAGCTTATATCCCCGTAGCGGGAGAAGCACAGATACGCAGTATTTT. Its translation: CASSLYPRSGRSTDTQYF.

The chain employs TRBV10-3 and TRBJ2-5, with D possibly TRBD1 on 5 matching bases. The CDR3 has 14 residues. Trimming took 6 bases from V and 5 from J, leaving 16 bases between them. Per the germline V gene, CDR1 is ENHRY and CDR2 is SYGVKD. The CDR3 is CAIRNPGSPETQYF. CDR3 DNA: TGTGCCATCAGGAACCCAGGGTCACCGGAGACCCAGTACTTC.

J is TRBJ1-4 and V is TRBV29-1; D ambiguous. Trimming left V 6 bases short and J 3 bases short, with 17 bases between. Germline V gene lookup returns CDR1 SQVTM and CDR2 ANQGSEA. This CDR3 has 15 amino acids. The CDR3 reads CSVSQSPEANEKLFF. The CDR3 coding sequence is TGCAGCGTCTCCCAATCCCCGGAGGCTAATGAAAAACTGTTTTTT.

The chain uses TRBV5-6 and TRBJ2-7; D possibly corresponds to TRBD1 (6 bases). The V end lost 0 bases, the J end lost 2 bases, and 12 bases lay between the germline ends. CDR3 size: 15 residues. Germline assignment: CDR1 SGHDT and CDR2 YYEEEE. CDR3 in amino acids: CASSLVGDTTYEQYF. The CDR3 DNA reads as TGTGCCAGCAGCTTGGTCGGGGACACCACCTACGAGCAGTACTTC.